This passage covers 26 T cell receptor beta chains from one sample sequenced in a study of cytomegalovirus exposure and HLA in healthy donors. Method: immunoSEQ multiplex PCR; TCRdb's copy keeps in-frame clones and lacks some. The sample has about 130,000 clones, approximately 94% seen once. The specimen sequenced was PBMCs. These receptors all come from a woman aged 18 to 35 in good health and CMV-seronegative.

V is TRBV5-1 and J is TRBJ2-5; tentative D call: TRBD1 (6 bases). Germline assignment: CDR1 SGHRS and CDR2 YFSETQ. The CDR3 is made up of 14 amino acids. V was shortened by 2 bases and J by 3 bases, with 11 bases between the two germline ends. The CDR3, as DNA: TGCGCCAGCAGCTTCGGGACACAGAAAGAGACCCAGTACTTC. Protein sequence: CASSFGTQKETQYF. Full variable domain (missing parts from reference TRBV5-1 and TRBJ2-5): KAGVTQTPRYLIKTRGQQVTLSCSPISGHRSVSWYQQTPGQGLQFLFEYFSETQRNKGNFPGRFSGRQFSNSRSEMNVSTLELGDSALYLCASSFGTQKETQYFGPGTRLLVL.

The chain employs TRBV9 and TRBJ1-1; D possibly corresponds to TRBD1 (6 bases). The germline V and J ends were trimmed by 4 bases and 4 bases, with 14 bases remaining between them. The germline CDR1 and CDR2 sequences are SGDLS and YYNGEE. The CDR3 sequence is 14 residues long. The CDR3 loop reads CASSKGELGTEAFF. The CDR3 DNA reads as TGTGCCAGCAGCAAGGGGGAGTTAGGCACTGAAGCTTTCTTT.

This chain links TRBV28 with TRBJ2-7; possibly TRBD1 for D (5 bases). V lost 5 bases, J lost 4 bases, and 12 bases lay in between. The CDR3 is 13 residues long. CDR1 is MDHEN and CDR2 is SYDVKM in the germline V gene. The DNA of the CDR3 is TGTGCCAGCAGTAGACAGTGGGAATACGAGCAGTACTTC. As protein: CASSRQWEYEQYF.

The rearrangement uses TRBV11-2 and TRBJ2-7; D is uncertain. CDR3 length: 13 amino acids. CDR1 SGHAT and CDR2 FQNNGV come from the germline V gene. V lost 1 base and J lost 4, with 8 bases in between. The CDR3: CASSLVDKYEQYF. CDR3 nucleotides: TGTGCCAGCAGCTTAGTTGACAAATACGAGCAGTACTTC.

V gene TRBV6-1 combines with J gene TRBJ2-3, with D maybe TRBD2 (6 bases). The CDR3 loop spans 12 amino acids. The V end lost 11 bases, the J end lost 4 bases, and 13 bases lay between the germline ends. Germline lookup yields CDR1 MNHNS and CDR2 SASEGT. CDR3 in DNA: TGTGCCTCCATGGGGGACTCAGATACGCAGTATTTT. Its translation: CASMGDSDTQYF.

The chain has TRBV6-1 and TRBJ2-1, with 9 bases lining up with TRBD2. The germline CDR1 and CDR2 sequences are MNHNS and SASEGT. J was trimmed by 5 bases and V by 4 bases; bases with no gene match: 6. The CDR3 sequence is 15 residues long. CDR3 amino acids: CASSGQTSGDNEQFF. DNA of the CDR3: TGTGCCAGCAGTGGGCAGACTAGCGGTGACAATGAGCAGTTCTTC.

The chain has TRBV19 and TRBJ2-7; 8 bases match TRBD1. CDR1 and CDR2 from the germline V gene are LNHDA and SQIVND (reference sequence). The CDR3 length is 16 residues. With V trimmed by 6 bases and J by 1 base, 11 bases remained unmatched. This CDR3 reads CASSTRDGQGSYEQYF. The CDR3 DNA sequence: TGTGCCAGTAGCACCCGGGACGGACAGGGATCCTACGAGCAGTACTTC.

The chain carries TRBV5-1 and TRBJ2-5; TRBD2 matches at 14 bases. Trimming took 4 bases from V and 5 from J; bases not matched to a gene: 10. Germline CDR1 SGHRS, CDR2 YFSETQ. This CDR3 region has 17 residues. The CDR3 is CASSLGTSGSFLETQYF. The CDR3 DNA follows: TGCGCCAGCAGCCTCGGGACTAGCGGGAGTTTTCTGGAGACCCAGTACTTC.

This rearrangement joins TRBV28 to TRBJ2-7; 9 positions match TRBD1. This CDR3 comprises 15 residues. With 5 bases clipped from V and 4 bases from J, the junction kept 9 bases outside the gene matches. Germline-derived CDR1 and CDR2 are MDHEN and SYDVKM. In DNA, the CDR3 is TGTGCCAGCAGTCCCATTACAGGGGGCATATACGAGCAGTACTTC. Its translation is CASSPITGGIYEQYF.

The rearrangement uses TRBV5-1 and TRBJ2-1; TRBD2 aligns across 10 bases. CDR1 SGHRS and CDR2 YFSETQ come from the germline V gene. V lost 0 bases to trimming and J lost 9 bases; unmatched junction nucleotides: 12. This CDR3 comprises 17 residues. Written as DNA, the CDR3 is TGCGCCAGCAGCTTGGTTCTAGCGGGAGTGGGGGCCGGTGAGCAGTTCTTC. This gives the protein CASSLVLAGVGAGEQFF.

The CDR3 region is CASSLGQRNEKLFF. The CDR3 DNA reads TGTGCCAGCAGCTTGGGCCAGCGAAATGAAAAACTGTTTTTT. This chain connects TRBV5-4 to TRBJ1-4; D remains ambiguous. Germline V lookup: CDR1 SGHNT, CDR2 YYREEE (reference sequence). The CDR3 covers 14 residues. V lost 0 bases and J lost 5, with 8 bases in between.

The chain links TRBV15 to TRBJ2-7; TRBD2 agrees at 9 bases. The CDR3 sequence is 14 residues long. From germline, CDR1 is LNHNV and CDR2 YYDKDF (reference sequence). After removal of 6 bases from V and 1 base from J, the junction contained 4 bases not matched to a gene. The CDR3 bases are TGTGCCACCAGTTTGACTAGCGGATCCTACGAGCAGTACTTC. Translated, it gives CATSLTSGSYEQYF.

The chain joins TRBV9 to TRBJ2-7, with 7 bases that match TRBD2. V lost 0 bases to trimming and J lost 3 bases; unmatched junction nucleotides: 3. CDR1 SGDLS and CDR2 YYNGEE come from the germline V gene. This CDR3 is built from 14 residues. CDR3 sequence (DNA): TGTGCCAGCAGCGTAGGGGGGGGGAACTACGAGCAGTACTTC. It specifies CASSVGGGNYEQYF.

The chain joins TRBV6-1 to TRBJ1-6, with D tentatively TRBD1 (5 bases). Germline CDR1 reads MNHNS; CDR2 reads SASEGT. V lost 3 bases and J lost 0, with 15 bases in between. This CDR3 contains 18 residues. The CDR3 here is CASSDGGYRSSYNSPLHF. DNA of the CDR3: TGTGCCAGCAGTGATGGGGGGTACCGGAGCTCCTATAATTCACCCCTCCACTTT.

The chain couples TRBV9 to TRBJ1-6; D unresolved. This CDR3 region has 13 residues. Germline V gene data show CDR1 as SGDLS and CDR2 as YYNGEE. V was cut by 0 bases and J by 10 bases, with 8 bases left in between. The CDR3 DNA reads as TGTGCCAGCAGCGTAGACCCCCGGTCACCCCTCCACTTT. It codes for CASSVDPRSPLHF.

This clone showed up just once. The rearrangement uses TRBV11-1 and TRBJ1-3; no firm D call. Germline V lookup: CDR1 SGHAT, CDR2 FQDESV (reference sequence). The CDR3 loop spans 15 amino acids. V shed 4 bases and J shed 0 bases, with 10 bases lying between them. CDR3 in DNA: TGTGCCAGCAGCTCTTGGGCCGACTCTGGAAACACCATATATTTT. Protein product: CASSSWADSGNTIYF. Using reference TRBV11-1 and TRBJ1-3 for the parts outside the CDR3, the full variable domain is EAEVAQSPRYKITEKSQAVAFWCDPISGHATLYWYRQILGQGPELLVQFQDESVVDDSQLPKDRFSAERLKGVDSTLKIQPAELGDSAMYLCASSSWADSGNTIYFGEGSWLTVV.

V gene TRBV30 combines with J gene TRBJ1-5, with D perhaps matching TRBD1 (6 bases). The CDR3 spans 14 residues. The V end lost 1 base, the J end lost 4 bases, and 11 bases lay between the germline ends. Germline V gene data show CDR1 as GTSNPN and CDR2 as SVGIG (reference sequence). CDR3 in amino acids: CAWSALTGNQPQHF. The CDR3 DNA follows: TGTGCCTGGAGTGCTCTTACAGGGAATCAGCCCCAGCATTTT. The full variable domain, with the rest looked up from reference TRBV30 and TRBJ1-5, is SQTIHQWPATLVQPVGSPLSLECTVEGTSNPNLYWYRQAAGRGLQLLFYSVGIGQISSEVPQNLSASRPQDRQFILSSKKLLLSDSGFYLCAWSALTGNQPQHFGDGTRLSIL.

This chain links TRBV5-1 with TRBJ2-5; weak D call: TRBD2 (5 bases). CDR3 length: 17 residues. The ends were cut back, 1 base at V and 1 base at J, with 17 bases in the middle. Germline CDR1 SGHRS, CDR2 YFSETQ. The CDR3 loop reads CASSLNRSGYFQETQYF. The CDR3 bases are TGCGCCAGCAGCTTGAATAGGAGCGGATATTTCCAAGAGACCCAGTACTTC.

The chain couples TRBV30 to TRBJ2-7, with 11 nucleotides matching TRBD2. Germline CDR1 and CDR2: GTSNPN and SVGIG (reference sequence). The CDR3 runs 14 residues. The V and J ends lost 0 bases and 4 bases, in that order; junction bases with no gene match: 2. The CDR3: CAWSVTSGSYEQYF. CDR3 nucleotide sequence: TGTGCCTGGAGTGTTACTAGCGGGAGTTACGAGCAGTACTTC.

The gene calls are TRBV4-1 and TRBJ1-2; tentative D call: TRBD1 (5 bases). Germline CDR1 is MGHRA and CDR2 is YSYEKL. CDR3 size: 17 residues. The ends were cut back, 0 bases at V and 2 bases at J, with 16 bases in the middle. CDR3 sequence: CASSQDWVRAHNYGYTF. The CDR3 nucleotides read TGCGCCAGCAGCCAAGACTGGGTCAGGGCTCACAACTATGGCTACACCTTC.

The chain couples TRBV7-9 to TRBJ2-1, with TRBD1 matching over 8 bases. CDR3 size: 14 residues. In germline, CDR1 is SEHNR, CDR2 FQNEAQ (reference sequence). V trimming: 1 base; J trimming: 10 bases; junction bases outside the gene matches: 6. The CDR3 nucleotides read TGTGCCAGCAGCTTAGTTGGACAGGGAAGGGAGCAGTTCTTC. Its protein is CASSLVGQGREQFF.

This sequence joins TRBV5-1 and TRBJ2-1, with 9 nucleotides matching TRBD2. Trimming at V came to 6 bases and at J to 4 bases, leaving 5 bases not matched to a gene. The CDR3 length is 14 residues. Germline V gives CDR1 SGHRS, CDR2 YFSETQ. The CDR3 DNA follows: TGCGCCAGCAAGAAGACTAGCGGATACAATGAGCAGTTCTTC. Translation gives CASKKTSGYNEQFF.

This clone was counted once. The chain employs TRBV6-5 and TRBJ1-6; maybe TRBD1 (6 bases). Trimming stripped 4 bases from V and 9 bases from J, with 19 bases between. Germline V lookup: CDR1 MNHEY, CDR2 SVGAGI. CDR3 length: 16 residues. CDR3 sequence: CASSFTTGTSASPLHF. CDR3 in DNA: TGTGCCAGCAGTTTCACTACAGGGACATCGGCTTCACCCCTCCACTTT.

V and J are TRBV29-1 and TRBJ1-1, with 8 bases fitting TRBD1. The CDR3 sequence is 14 residues long. Germline V CDR1 and CDR2: SQVTM, ANQGSEA. V shed 7 bases, J shed 1 base, and the junction held 8 bases outside the gene matches. The CDR3 region is CSARTTGGNTEAFF. CDR3 in DNA: TGCAGCGCCAGAACAACAGGGGGGAACACTGAAGCTTTCTTT.

The chain is built from TRBV7-9 and TRBJ1-1; D not resolved. Germline CDR1 is SEHNR and CDR2 is FQNEAQ (reference sequence). The CDR3 loop spans 15 amino acids. Trimming removed 2 bases from V and 4 bases from J, with 14 bases in between. CDR3 in amino acids: CASSLLPGSSTEAFF. CDR3 nucleotides: TGTGCCAGCAGCTTACTCCCAGGATCGAGCACTGAAGCTTTCTTT.

The J gene is TRBJ2-3, the V gene TRBV7-9; D gene ambiguous. V was cut by 4 bases and J by 12 bases, with 5 bases left in between. The CDR3 runs 9 residues. Per the germline V gene, CDR1 is SEHNR and CDR2 is FQNEAQ (reference sequence). CDR3 loop: CASSSFQYF. The CDR3 nucleotides read TGTGCCAGCAGCTCCTTCCAGTATTTT.